The sequence of this TCR beta chain was determined in a study of T cells expressing NK-cell markers. Findings and caveats of the study: Dominant NKG2C+ clonotypes were found to form about 1.0-7.5% of CD8+ T cells in six donors.

With regard to this clonotype: The antigen remains unidentified.

The CDR3 runs to 13 residues. Germline-derived CDR1 and CDR2 are ENHRY and SYGVKD. Scientists made TCR beta cDNA using 5'RACE template switching with UMIs. TCRdb reanalyzed the 5' RACE reads, giving one entry per CDR3 protein sequence and no DNA. The sample holds approximately 150,000 distinct CDR3 sequences. V usage is TRBV10-3 and J usage is TRBJ2-5; TCRdb indicates TRBD2, and absent DNA this call remains unverified. The sequence came from a woman between 18 and 75 years old in good health. The sequenced sample was blood T cells: a sorted CD56 or NKG2C T cell subset, CD4+ or CD8+ T cells, or bulk PBMC T cells (not recorded which). CDR3 sequence reads: CASGLAEGETQYF.